This T cell receptor beta chain was documented in a study of blood T cells in healthy people across ages. A J-beta primer mix and a sample-barcoded 5' primer were used in a second PCR of roughly 6 to 11 cycles. Each cDNA molecule, via a template-switch adaptor with 12 random nucleotides, was tagged. MiXCR was run by TCRdb on the 5' RACE reads, yielding one entry per CDR3 protein. This sample yields some 1.1 million distinct CDR3 sequences, of which around two fifths are seen a single time; around 12% belongs to the top ten. Sequenced: blood. The sequence was collected from a man between 18 and 35 years old in good health.

For the CDR3, the DNA is TGCAGTGCTAGACCGGGTCAGAACCTAGCCAAAAACATTCAGTACTTC. This codes for CSARPGQNLAKNIQYF. The chain employs TRBV20-1 and TRBJ2-4; D is ambiguous. In germline, CDR1 is DFQATT, CDR2 SNEGSKA (reference sequence). The CDR3 consists of 16 residues. Trimming pared 2 bases from V and 0 bases from J, leaving 14 bases between.